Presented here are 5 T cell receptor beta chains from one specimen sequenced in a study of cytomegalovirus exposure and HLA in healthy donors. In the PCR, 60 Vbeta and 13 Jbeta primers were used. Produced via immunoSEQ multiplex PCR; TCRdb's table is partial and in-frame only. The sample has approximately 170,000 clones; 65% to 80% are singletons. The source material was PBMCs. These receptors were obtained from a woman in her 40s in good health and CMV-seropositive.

For the CDR3, the DNA is TGTGCCAGTAGTATTTCGTCAGGGCTAAACACTGAAGCTTTCTTT. Residues: CASSISSGLNTEAFF. This chain links TRBV19 with TRBJ1-1; weak D call: TRBD1 (5 bases). Germline-derived CDR1 and CDR2 are LNHDA and SQIVND (reference sequence). This CDR3 spans 15 amino acids. V dropped 3 bases and J dropped 2 bases, with 13 bases sitting between them.

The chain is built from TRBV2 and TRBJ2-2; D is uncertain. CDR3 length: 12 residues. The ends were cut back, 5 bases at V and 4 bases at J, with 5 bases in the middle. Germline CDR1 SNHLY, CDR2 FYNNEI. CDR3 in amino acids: CASSTGTGELFF. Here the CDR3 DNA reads TGTGCCAGCAGTACGGGCACCGGGGAGCTGTTTTTT.

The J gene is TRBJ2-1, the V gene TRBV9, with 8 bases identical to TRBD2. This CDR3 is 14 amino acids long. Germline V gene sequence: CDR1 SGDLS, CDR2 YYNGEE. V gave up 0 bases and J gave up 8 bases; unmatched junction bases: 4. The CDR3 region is CASSVGRGVDEQFF. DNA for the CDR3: TGTGCCAGCAGCGTAGGGCGGGGGGTAGATGAGCAGTTCTTC.

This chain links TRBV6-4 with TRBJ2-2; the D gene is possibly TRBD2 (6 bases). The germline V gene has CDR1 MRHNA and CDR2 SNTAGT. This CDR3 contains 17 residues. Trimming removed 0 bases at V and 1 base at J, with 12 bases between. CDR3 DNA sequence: TGTGCCAGCAGTGACTCAGGCGGGGTGGTGAACACCGGGGAGCTGTTTTTT. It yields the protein CASSDSGGVVNTGELFF.

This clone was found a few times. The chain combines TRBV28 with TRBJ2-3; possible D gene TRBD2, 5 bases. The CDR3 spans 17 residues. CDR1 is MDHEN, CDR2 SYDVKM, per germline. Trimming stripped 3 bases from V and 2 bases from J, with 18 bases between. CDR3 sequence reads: CASSFARVDPSTDTQYF. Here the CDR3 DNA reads TGTGCCAGCAGTTTCGCGAGGGTGGACCCTTCCACAGATACGCAGTATTTT.